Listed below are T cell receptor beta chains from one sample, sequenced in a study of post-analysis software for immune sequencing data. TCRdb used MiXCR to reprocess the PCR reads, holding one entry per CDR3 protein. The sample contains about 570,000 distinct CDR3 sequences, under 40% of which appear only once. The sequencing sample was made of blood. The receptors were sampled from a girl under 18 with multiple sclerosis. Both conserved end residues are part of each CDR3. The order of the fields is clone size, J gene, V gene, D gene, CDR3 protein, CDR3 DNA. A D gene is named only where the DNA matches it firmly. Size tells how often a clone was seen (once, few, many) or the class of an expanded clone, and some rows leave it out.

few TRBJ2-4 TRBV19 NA CASSIARAKNIQYF TGTGCCAGTAGTATAGCCAGGGCCAAAAACATTCAGTACTTC
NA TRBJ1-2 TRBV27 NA CASSFNRDYGYTF TGTGCCAGCAGTTTTAACAGGGATTATGGCTACACCTTC
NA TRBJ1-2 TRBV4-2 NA CASSQDRGANYGYTF TGTGCCAGCAGCCAAGACAGGGGAGCTAACTATGGCTACACCTTC
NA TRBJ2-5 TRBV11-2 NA CASHPPGRWETQYF TGTGCCAGCCATCCACCAGGGAGATGGGAGACCCAGTACTTC
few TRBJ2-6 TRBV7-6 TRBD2 CASSRLAGGSSGANVLTF TGTGCCAGCAGCCGGTTAGCGGGGGGTTCCTCTGGGGCCAACGTCCTGACTTTC
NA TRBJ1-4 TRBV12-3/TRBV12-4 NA CASSLAARNEKLFF TGTGCCAGCAGTTTAGCGGCCCGTAATGAAAAACTGTTTTTT
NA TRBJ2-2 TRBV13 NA CASSPRGVAGELFF TGTGCCAGCAGCCCACGAGGGGTGGCCGGGGAGCTGTTTTTT
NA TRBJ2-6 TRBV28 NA CASRNTDPSYSGANVLTF TGTGCCAGCAGAAATACAGATCCGAGCTACTCTGGGGCCAACGTCCTGACTTTC
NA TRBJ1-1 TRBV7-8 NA CASSPNRANTEAFF TGTGCCAGCAGCCCGAACAGGGCGAACACTGAAGCTTTCTTT
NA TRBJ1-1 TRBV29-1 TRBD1 CSVGQGLTEAFF TGCAGCGTTGGACAGGGTTTAACTGAAGCTTTCTTT
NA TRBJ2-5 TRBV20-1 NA CSARDFRADQETQYF TGCAGTGCTAGAGATTTTAGGGCTGATCAAGAGACCCAGTACTTC
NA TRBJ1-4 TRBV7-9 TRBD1 CASSHTGDEKLFF TGTGCCAGCAGCCACACAGGGGACGAAAAACTGTTTTTT
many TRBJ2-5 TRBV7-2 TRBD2 CASSLGLAGGSETQYF TGTGCCAGCAGCTTAGGCTTAGCGGGGGGTTCAGAGACCCAGTACTTC
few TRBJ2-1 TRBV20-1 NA CSVKTPVAGYNEQFF TGCAGTGTTAAGACCCCCGTCGCCGGATACAATGAGCAGTTCTTC
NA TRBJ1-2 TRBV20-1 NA CSASEGGYTF TGCAGTGCTAGTGAGGGAGGCTACACCTTC
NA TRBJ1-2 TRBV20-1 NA CSARADSYGYTF TGCAGTGCTCGGGCGGACAGCTATGGCTACACCTTC
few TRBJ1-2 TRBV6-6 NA CASSYRGDLAYYGYTF TGTGCCAGCAGTTACCGAGGGGACCTGGCGTACTATGGCTACACCTTC
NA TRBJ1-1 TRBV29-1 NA CSVEAQGHTEAFF TGCAGCGTTGAGGCCCAGGGCCACACTGAAGCTTTCTTT
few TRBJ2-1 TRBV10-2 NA CASSETGLRLGQFF TGCGCCAGCAGTGAAACGGGTCTGCGCCTGGGGCAGTTCTTC
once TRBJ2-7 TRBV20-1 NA CSARHLTGGAYEQYF TGCAGTGCTAGACACCTGACAGGAGGAGCCTACGAGCAGTACTTC
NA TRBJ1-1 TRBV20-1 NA CSARDLGRGDTEAFF TGCAGTGCTAGAGATCTGGGGAGGGGAGACACTGAAGCTTTCTTT
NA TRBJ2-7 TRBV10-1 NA CASSLQGSYYEQYF TGCGCCAGCAGTTTGCAGGGAAGCTACTACGAGCAGTACTTC
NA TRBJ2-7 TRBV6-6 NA CASSYPGTLSYEQYF TGTGCCAGCAGTTACCCCGGGACACTCTCCTACGAGCAGTACTTC
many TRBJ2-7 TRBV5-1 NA CASSFGTASYEQYF TGCGCCAGCAGCTTCGGGACGGCCTCCTACGAGCAGTACTTC
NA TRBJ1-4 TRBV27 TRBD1 CASSLSAFRDSNEKLFF TGTGCCAGCAGTTTATCCGCCTTCCGGGACAGTAATGAAAAACTGTTTTTT
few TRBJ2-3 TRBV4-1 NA CASSQDLEVHTQYF TGCGCCAGCAGCCAAGATCTAGAAGTCCATACGCAGTATTTT
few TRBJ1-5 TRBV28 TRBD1 CASSPGTGINQPQHF TGTGCCAGCAGCCCTGGGACAGGGATTAATCAGCCCCAGCATTTT
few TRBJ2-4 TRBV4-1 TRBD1 CASSPWDRDVKNIQYF TGCGCCAGCAGCCCGTGGGACAGGGACGTCAAAAACATTCAGTACTTC
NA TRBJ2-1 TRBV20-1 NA CSARGNRGMFF TGCAGTGCTAGAGGAAACCGCGGTATGTTCTTC
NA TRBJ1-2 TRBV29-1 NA CSVVREGRLNYGYTF TGCAGCGTTGTCCGGGAGGGCCGACTTAACTATGGCTACACCTTC
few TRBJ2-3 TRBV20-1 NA CSARDILWGTDTQYF TGCAGTGCTAGAGATATACTGTGGGGCACAGATACGCAGTATTTT
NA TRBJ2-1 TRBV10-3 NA CAISDASRGADNEQFF TGTGCCATCAGTGACGCCTCTAGGGGCGCGGACAATGAGCAGTTCTTC
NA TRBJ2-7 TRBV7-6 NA CASSLGGGGYYEQYF TGTGCCAGCAGCTTAGGAGGCGGTGGGTACTACGAGCAGTACTTC
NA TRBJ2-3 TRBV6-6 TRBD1 CASRPTTGGGGTDTQYF TGTGCCAGCAGACCGACAACAGGGGGCGGTGGGACAGATACGCAGTATTTT
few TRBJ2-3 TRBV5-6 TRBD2 CASSLEGAGVADTQYF TGTGCCAGCAGCTTGGAGGGCGCGGGGGTAGCAGATACGCAGTATTTT
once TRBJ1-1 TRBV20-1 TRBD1 CSARRDSMNTEAFF TGCAGTGCTAGACGGGACAGCATGAACACTGAAGCTTTCTTT
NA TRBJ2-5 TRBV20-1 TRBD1 CSAKRGTGVQETQYF TGCAGTGCCAAAAGGGGGACAGGGGTCCAAGAGACCCAGTACTTC
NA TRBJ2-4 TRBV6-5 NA CASSYSRLVNENIQYF TGTGCCAGCAGTTACTCGAGGCTGGTGAATGAAAACATTCAGTACTTC
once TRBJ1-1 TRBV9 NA CASSAGDTYTEAFF TGTGCCAGCAGCGCGGGGGACACTTACACTGAAGCTTTCTTT
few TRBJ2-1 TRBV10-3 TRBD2 CAIGDSQRGSNEQFF TGTGCCATCGGGGATTCCCAGCGGGGAAGCAATGAGCAGTTCTTC
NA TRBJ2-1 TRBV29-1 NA CSVEDRGRQSGYSEQFF TGCAGCGTTGAAGACCGAGGCAGGCAATCGGGGTACAGTGAGCAGTTCTTC
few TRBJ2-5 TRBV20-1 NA CSASHADQETQYF TGCAGTGCTAGTCATGCGGATCAAGAGACCCAGTACTTC
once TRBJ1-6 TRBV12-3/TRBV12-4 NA CASRSESPPLHF TGTGCCAGCAGATCGGAGTCACCACCCCTCCACTTT
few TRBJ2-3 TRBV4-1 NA CASSQRDRVEADTQYF TGCGCCAGCAGCCAACGTGACAGAGTAGAGGCAGATACGCAGTATTTT
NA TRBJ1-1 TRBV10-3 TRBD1 CAIRKDRENTEAFF TGTGCCATCAGGAAGGACAGGGAGAACACTGAAGCTTTCTTT
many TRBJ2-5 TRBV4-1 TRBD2 CASSQGTSGQETQYF TGCGCCAGCAGCCAAGGAACTAGCGGCCAAGAGACCCAGTACTTC
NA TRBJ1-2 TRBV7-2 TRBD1 CASRDRAAGYTF TGTGCCAGCAGGGACAGGGCGGCTGGCTACACCTTC
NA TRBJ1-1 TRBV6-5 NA CASSYLVQGSTEAFF TGTGCCAGCAGTTACCTGGTCCAGGGGAGCACTGAAGCTTTCTTT
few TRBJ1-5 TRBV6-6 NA CASSYITGLQPQHF TGTGCCAGCAGTTACATTACAGGGTTGCAGCCCCAGCATTTT
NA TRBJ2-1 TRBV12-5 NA CASGLLGDLEFF TGTGCTAGTGGTTTGTTGGGGGACTTGGAGTTCTTC
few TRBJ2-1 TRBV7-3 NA CASSLGLAMSYNEQFF TGTGCCAGCAGCTTAGGGCTAGCGATGTCCTACAATGAGCAGTTCTTC